This T cell receptor (beta chain) comes out of a study of blood T cell repertoires in COVID-19. Whole-study context: Whether acute or convalescent, the COVID-19 samples came from the United States, Italy and Spain. Sources were T cells, B-cell-depleted T cells, or PBMCs; the material itself was cDNA or gDNA.

Per the germline V gene, CDR1 is SGHVS and CDR2 is FNYEAQ. This CDR3 contains 12 residues. Trimming took off 5 bases at V and 6 bases at J, with 9 bases between the two ends. As originally analysed: By means of reference gene primer amplification, nucleated cell counts were estimated. Here immunoSEQ multiplex PCR was the method, and the copy in TCRdb shows in-frame clones only, minus some. The DNA gave D and trimming, while V, J and clone size come from that table. The sample carries under 150,000 clones, about 80% recorded once. Sample: peripheral blood. The rearrangement links TRBV7-6 to TRBJ2-3; D ambiguous. The clonotype was recovered from a human donor in a cohort sampled during active COVID-19. The CDR3 spells CASSRLTDTQYF. In nucleotides, the CDR3 is TGTGCCAGCAGCCGGTTAACTGATACGCAGTATTTT.